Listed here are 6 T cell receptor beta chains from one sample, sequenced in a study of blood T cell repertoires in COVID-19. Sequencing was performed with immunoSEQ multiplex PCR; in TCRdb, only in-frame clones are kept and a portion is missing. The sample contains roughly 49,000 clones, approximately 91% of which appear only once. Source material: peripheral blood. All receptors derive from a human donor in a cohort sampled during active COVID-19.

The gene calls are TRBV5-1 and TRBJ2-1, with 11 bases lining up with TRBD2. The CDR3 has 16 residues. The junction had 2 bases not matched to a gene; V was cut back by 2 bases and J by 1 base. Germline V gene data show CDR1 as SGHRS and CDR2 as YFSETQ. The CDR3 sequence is CASSFTSGGSYNEQFF. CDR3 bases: TGCGCCAGCAGCTTCACTAGCGGGGGATCCTACAATGAGCAGTTCTTC.

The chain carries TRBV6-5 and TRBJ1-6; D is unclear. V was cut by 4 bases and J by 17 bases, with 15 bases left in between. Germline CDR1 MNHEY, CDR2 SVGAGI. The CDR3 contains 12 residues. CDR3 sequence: CASSSPGSSFHF. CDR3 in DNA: TGTGCCAGCAGTTCTCCGGGGTCGAGTTTCCACTTT.

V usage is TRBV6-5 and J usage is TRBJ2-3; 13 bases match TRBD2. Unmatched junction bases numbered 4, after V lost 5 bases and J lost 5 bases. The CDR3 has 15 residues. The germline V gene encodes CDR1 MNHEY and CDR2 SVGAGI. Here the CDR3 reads CASSRTSGSLDTQYF. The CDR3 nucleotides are TGTGCCAGCAGTAGGACTAGCGGGAGTTTAGATACGCAGTATTTT.

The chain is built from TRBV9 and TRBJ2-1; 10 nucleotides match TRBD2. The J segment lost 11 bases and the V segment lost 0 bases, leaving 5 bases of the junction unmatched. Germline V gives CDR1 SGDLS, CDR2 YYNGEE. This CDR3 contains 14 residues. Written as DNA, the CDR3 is TGTGCCAGCAGCGTAGAGGCTAGCGGGGGACAGCAGTTCTTC. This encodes CASSVEASGGQQFF.

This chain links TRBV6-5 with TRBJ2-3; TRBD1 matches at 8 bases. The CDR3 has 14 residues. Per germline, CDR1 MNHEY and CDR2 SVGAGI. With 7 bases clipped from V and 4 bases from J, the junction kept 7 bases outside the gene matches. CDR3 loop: CASTGQGGADTQYF. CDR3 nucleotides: TGTGCCAGCACTGGACAGGGTGGTGCAGATACGCAGTATTTT.

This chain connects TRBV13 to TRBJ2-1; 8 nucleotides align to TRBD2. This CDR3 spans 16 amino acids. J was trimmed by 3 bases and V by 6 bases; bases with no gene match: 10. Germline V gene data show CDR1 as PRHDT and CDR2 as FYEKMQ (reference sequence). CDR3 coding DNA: TGTGCCAGCAGTCCTCAGGGGACTAGGGTCTACAATGAGCAGTTCTTC. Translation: CASSPQGTRVYNEQFF.